These 10 T cell receptor beta chains were all obtained from the same sample, sequenced in a study of cytomegalovirus exposure and HLA in healthy donors. Primers: 60 Vbeta forward and 13 Jbeta reverse. TCRdb keeps only in-frame clones here, not all; method: immunoSEQ multiplex PCR. The top ten clones hold 1.5% of a sample with about 170,000 clones, 65% to 75% of them seen once. The source material was PBMCs. The receptors here all came from a girl under 18 in good health and CMV-seronegative.

The gene calls are TRBV6-6 and TRBJ1-1; 9 positions agree with TRBD1. Germline loops: CDR1 MNHNY, CDR2 SVGAGI (reference sequence). CDR3 length equals 16 residues. With 0 bases clipped from V and 11 bases from J, the junction kept 13 bases outside the gene matches. This CDR3 reads CASSYSIKRLGTGAFF. In DNA form, the CDR3 reads TGTGCCAGCAGTTACTCGATAAAGAGGCTTGGGACAGGGGCTTTCTTT.

This chain links TRBV2 with TRBJ2-2; D gene uncertain. CDR3 length equals 13 residues. The V end was cut by 8 bases, the J end by 4 bases, with 11 bases between. From germline, CDR1 is SNHLY and CDR2 FYNNEI. CDR3 sequence: CASSRILTGELFF. CDR3 nucleotide sequence: TGTGCCAGCTCCAGGATCCTCACCGGGGAGCTGTTTTTT. Complete variable domain (other parts from reference TRBV2 and TRBJ2-2): EPEVTQTPSHQVTQMGQEVILRCVPISNHLYFYWYRQILGQKVEFLVSFYNNEISEKSEIFDDQFSVERPDGSNFTLKIRSTKLEDSAMYFCASSRILTGELFFGEGSRLTVL.

The V and J genes are TRBV7-2 and TRBJ2-7, with 9 bases fitting TRBD1. The germline V gene has CDR1 SGHTA and CDR2 FQGNSA. There are 17 residues in the CDR3. Trimming at V came to 5 bases and at J to 5 bases, leaving 16 bases not matched to a gene. CDR3 sequence reads: CASSMKEPGQGFNEQYF. CDR3 sequence (DNA): TGTGCCAGCAGCATGAAAGAACCGGGACAGGGTTTCAACGAGCAGTACTTC.

This clone was seen at least ten times. The V gene is TRBV4-2, the J gene TRBJ1-1, with D unclear. Germline V CDR1 and CDR2: LGHNA, YNFKEQ. V was clipped by 2 bases and J by 8 bases, with 9 bases between them. The CDR3 sequence is 12 residues long. As DNA, the CDR3 is TGTGCCAGCAGCCAAAGCGGATCGGAAGCTTTCTTT. Protein product: CASSQSGSEAFF.

This clone was counted only a few times. The chain joins TRBV2 to TRBJ1-5; D remains ambiguous. Trimming cost V 6 bases and J 11 bases, with 11 bases left between them. The germline gives CDR1 SNHLY, CDR2 FYNNEI. The CDR3 is 11 amino acids. CDR3 sequence: CASSRKRTQHF. In DNA form, the CDR3 reads TGTGCCAGCAGCCGCAAGAGAACCCAGCATTTT.

A remark on this clone: This sample also contains other DNA sequences that code for the same CDR3. This sequence joins TRBV5-1 and TRBJ2-3; possibly TRBD2 for D (6 bases). Germline values: CDR1 SGHRS, CDR2 YFSETQ. The CDR3 is made up of 16 amino acids. V shed 0 bases and J shed 0 bases, with 11 bases lying between them. CDR3: CASSLAAGTSTDTQYF. The CDR3 nucleotides are TGCGCCAGCAGCTTGGCCGCGGGAACTAGCACAGATACGCAGTATTTT.

This rearrangement joins TRBV30 to TRBJ1-2, with 7 bases aligning to TRBD1. The CDR3 sequence is 12 residues long. The germline gives CDR1 GTSNPN, CDR2 SVGIG (reference sequence). Unmatched junction bases numbered 4, after V lost 1 base and J lost 8 bases. The CDR3 DNA reads TGTGCCTGGAGTGGACAGGGCTCCGGCTACACCTTC. Encoded protein: CAWSGQGSGYTF.

The V call is TRBV27, the J call TRBJ1-1, with 7 bases matching TRBD1. Trimming removed 5 bases from V and 3 bases from J; junction bases left unmatched: 6. Germline CDR1 reads MNHEY; CDR2 reads SMNVEV (reference sequence). There are 14 residues in the CDR3. The CDR3 bases are TGTGCCAGCAGTCAGCGACAGGGCCACACTGAAGCTTTCTTT. Translated, it gives CASSQRQGHTEAFF.

The chain is built from TRBV4-1 and TRBJ2-3; 7 bases fit TRBD2. After removal of 1 base from V and 6 bases from J, the junction contained 4 bases not matched to a gene. Germline V gene sequence: CDR1 MGHRA, CDR2 YSYEKL. This CDR3 contains 14 residues. CDR3 sequence: CASSQGGGLDTQYF. CDR3 bases: TGCGCCAGCAGCCAAGGGGGAGGGCTCGATACGCAGTATTTT.

This chain links TRBV9 with TRBJ2-7; TRBD1 matches 7 bases. Unmatched junction bases numbered 5, after V lost 2 bases and J lost 3 bases. The V gene's germline CDR1 is SGDLS and CDR2 YYNGEE. The CDR3 extends over 14 amino acids. In nucleotides, the CDR3 is TGTGCCAGCAGCGTTCAGGGGGATTTCTACGAGCAGTACTTC. This sequence encodes CASSVQGDFYEQYF.